These 31 T cell receptor beta chains share one sample of origin, sequenced in a study of blood T cell repertoires in COVID-19. Sequencing was performed with immunoSEQ multiplex PCR; in TCRdb, only in-frame clones are kept and a portion is missing. The data contain 250,000 or so clones, around 86% of them singletons. Sequencing was done on a sample of peripheral blood. The receptor set was obtained from a woman in her 70s with active or convalescent COVID-19.

The rearrangement uses TRBV9 and TRBJ2-5; unclear D gene. CDR3 length: 11 residues. Germline CDR1 reads SGDLS; CDR2 reads YYNGEE. V lost 4 bases and J 5 bases, leaving 6 bases between the germline ends. The CDR3 is CASSSGETQYF. CDR3 coding DNA: TGTGCCAGCAGCTCCGGGGAGACCCAGTACTTC. The full variable domain, completed using reference TRBV9 and TRBJ2-5, is DSGVTQTPKHLITATGQRVTLRCSPRSGDLSVYWYQQSLDQGLQFLIQYYNGEERAKGNILERFSAQQFPDLHSELNLSSLELGDSALYFCASSSGETQYFGPGTRLLVL.

The CDR3 coding sequence is TGTGCCAGCAGCCAAGCCAGGCAGGGGGTGACCTACAATGAGCAGTTCTTC. Protein sequence: CASSQARQGVTYNEQFF. The J gene is TRBJ2-1, the V gene TRBV7-8, with TRBD1 identical over 7 bases. Germline V gene data show CDR1 as SGHVS and CDR2 as FQNEAQ. Trimming took 5 bases from V and 2 from J; bases not matched to a gene: 12. CDR3 length equals 17 residues.

The chain employs TRBV29-1 and TRBJ1-1, with TRBD1 matching 10 bases. V gave up 1 base and J gave up 7 bases; unmatched junction bases: 12. CDR1 and CDR2 (germline): SQVTM, ANQGSEA. The CDR3 runs to 16 residues. The CDR3: CSVEGTVGGQGSEAFF. CDR3 nucleotides: TGCAGCGTTGAAGGGACGGTAGGGGGACAGGGGAGTGAAGCTTTCTTT.

The J gene is TRBJ1-1, the V gene TRBV5-1; TRBD1 matches at 8 bases. CDR3 length equals 14 residues. V shed 4 bases, J shed 3 bases, and the junction held 5 bases outside the gene matches. Germline CDR1 is SGHRS and CDR2 is YFSETQ. For the CDR3, the DNA is TGCGCCAGCAGCGAGGGACAGGCGCACACTGAAGCTTTCTTT. Translated, it gives CASSEGQAHTEAFF.

V gene TRBV9 combines with J gene TRBJ2-2; tentatively, D is TRBD1 (6 bases). V dropped 3 bases and J dropped 3 bases, with 15 bases sitting between them. The CDR3 runs 16 residues. CDR1 is SGDLS, CDR2 YYNGEE, per germline. The CDR3 loop reads CASSAPQGSDTGELFF. CDR3 bases: TGTGCCAGCAGCGCTCCACAGGGATCTGACACCGGGGAGCTGTTTTTT.

The genes are TRBV27 and TRBJ2-7; maybe TRBD1 (6 bases). Looked up from germline, CDR1 is MNHEY and CDR2 is SMNVEV (reference sequence). The CDR3 covers 13 residues. V lost 8 bases, J lost 1 base, and 12 bases lay in between. This chain's CDR3 is CASGKTGSYEQYF. The CDR3 DNA is TGTGCCAGCGGCAAGACAGGTTCCTACGAGCAGTACTTC.

This clone was detected a few times. The chain couples TRBV3-1 (or the pseudogene TRBV3-2) to TRBJ2-7, with 8 nucleotides matching TRBD1. Germline-derived CDR1 and CDR2 are LGHDT and YNNKEL (reference sequence). V shed 4 bases, J shed 4 bases, and the junction held 6 bases outside the gene matches. The CDR3 has 14 amino acids. In nucleotides, the CDR3 is TGTGCCAGCAGCCCTCTAGACAGGGGATACGAGCAGTACTTC. Its translation: CASSPLDRGYEQYF.

The V and J genes are TRBV7-2 and TRBJ2-5, with 8 bases that match TRBD2. Germline V gene lookup returns CDR1 SGHTA and CDR2 FQGNSA. Unmatched junction bases numbered 6, after V lost 4 bases and J lost 2 bases. The CDR3 extends over 15 amino acids. The CDR3 DNA sequence: TGTGCCAGCAGCTCAGATGCGGGGGGTCAAGAGACCCAGTACTTC. Residues: CASSSDAGGQETQYF.

This clone was detected only once. The chain recombines TRBV18 with TRBJ2-6; 8 bases match TRBD1. Unmatched junction bases numbered 12, after V lost 5 bases and J lost 0 bases. The CDR3 loop spans 19 amino acids. The germline V gene encodes CDR1 KGHSH and CDR2 LQKENI. CDR3 sequence (DNA): TGTGCCAGCTCAAACAGGGGGTCGGACCGATCCTCTGGGGCCAACGTCCTGACTTTC. Its protein product is CASSNRGSDRSSGANVLTF.

The genes are TRBV3-1 (or the pseudogene TRBV3-2) and TRBJ2-7, with 7 nucleotides matching TRBD1. Germline V gene lookup returns CDR1 LGHDT and CDR2 YNNKEL (reference sequence). There are 15 residues in the CDR3. The junction had 7 bases not matched to a gene; V was cut back by 0 bases and J by 5 bases. The CDR3 loop reads CASSQEGQGVDEQYF. The CDR3 coding sequence is TGTGCCAGCAGCCAAGAAGGCCAGGGGGTCGACGAGCAGTACTTC.

This rearrangement joins TRBV2 to TRBJ1-5, with unresolved D. The CDR3 consists of 12 residues. Germline CDR1 SNHLY, CDR2 FYNNEI. V lost 7 bases to trimming and J lost 4 bases, with 8 bases between them. The DNA for the CDR3 is TGTGCCAGCACCGGGGAAAATCAGCCCCAGCATTTT. Encoded protein: CASTGENQPQHF.

This clone was found a few times. V and J are TRBV6-2 or TRBV6-3 and TRBJ2-5; the D gene is possibly TRBD2 (6 bases). The CDR3 has 12 residues. Trimming stripped 6 bases from V and 5 bases from J, with 10 bases between. Germline CDR1 and CDR2: MNHEY and SVGEGT. The CDR3 sequence is CASSPLAETQYF. CDR3 in DNA: TGTGCCAGCAGCCCTCTAGCGGAGACCCAGTACTTC.

V and J are TRBV4-3 and TRBJ2-1, with D possibly matching TRBD2 (5 bases). The CDR3 loop spans 16 amino acids. Trimming removed 1 base at V and 4 bases at J, with 14 bases between. Per the germline V gene, CDR1 is LGHNA and CDR2 is YSLEER. The CDR3 spells CASSQVLWTQYNEQFF. CDR3 in DNA: TGCGCCAGCAGCCAAGTGCTGTGGACTCAGTACAATGAGCAGTTCTTC.

The V gene is TRBV18, the J gene TRBJ2-1; possible D gene TRBD1, 6 bases. Germline-derived CDR1 and CDR2 are KGHSH and LQKENI. V was trimmed by 8 bases and J by 6 bases, leaving 17 bases between them. The CDR3 is 14 residues long. The DNA of the CDR3 is TGTGCCAGCAAACAGGGAGCTATCCGCAATGAGCAGTTCTTC. Amino acids: CASKQGAIRNEQFF.

The chain uses TRBV4-3 and TRBJ1-5; TRBD1 is a possible D gene (5 bases). With 0 bases removed from V and 6 bases from J, the gap between germline ends came to 12 bases. Germline lookup yields CDR1 LGHNA and CDR2 YSLEER. The CDR3 extends over 15 amino acids. The CDR3: CASSQDQGGGQPQHF. The CDR3 DNA reads TGCGCCAGCAGCCAAGATCAGGGAGGCGGTCAGCCCCAGCATTTT.

This chain joins TRBV9 and TRBJ1-2; the D is unclear. CDR1 and CDR2 from the germline V gene are SGDLS and YYNGEE. V was trimmed by 4 bases and J by 8 bases, leaving 21 bases between them. The CDR3 spans 15 residues. CDR3 amino acids: CASSPRAIESWGYTF. For the CDR3, the DNA is TGTGCCAGCAGCCCCCGTGCGATCGAGTCCTGGGGCTACACCTTC.

The chain couples TRBV7-7 to TRBJ1-1, with TRBD1 as a possible D gene (5 bases). This CDR3 region has 13 residues. V dropped 8 bases and J dropped 7 bases, with 17 bases sitting between them. Germline V gene lookup returns CDR1 SSHAT and CDR2 FNYEAQ (reference sequence). The CDR3 sequence is CASSRGALGEAFF. Written as DNA, the CDR3 is TGTGCCAGCTCCCGCGGGGCGTTAGGTGAAGCTTTCTTT. Full variable domain (missing parts from reference TRBV7-7 and TRBJ1-1): GAGVSQSPRYKVTKRGQDVTLRCDPISSHATLYWYQQALGQGPEFLTYFNYEAQPDKSGLPSDRFSAERPEGSISTLTIQRTEQRDSAMYRCASSRGALGEAFFGQGTRLTVV.

The chain joins TRBV6-2 or TRBV6-3 to TRBJ2-3, with 10 bases lining up with TRBD1. Trimming at V came to 4 bases and at J to 4 bases, leaving 8 bases not matched to a gene. Germline CDR1 and CDR2: MNHEY and SVGEGT. The CDR3 is made up of 16 amino acids. CDR3 in DNA: TGTGCCAGCAGTTTGGGACAGGGGAAAAGTGCAGATACGCAGTATTTT. This encodes CASSLGQGKSADTQYF.

This chain joins TRBV7-6 and TRBJ1-3, with D perhaps TRBD1 (5 bases). Trimming stripped 5 bases from V and 0 bases from J, with 14 bases between. CDR1 and CDR2 from the germline V gene are SGHVS and FNYEAQ. The CDR3 totals 16 residues. CDR3 loop: CASSPLRGASGNTIYF. The CDR3 coding sequence is TGTGCCAGCAGCCCCCTAAGGGGCGCCTCTGGAAACACCATATATTTT.

The gene calls are TRBV18 and TRBJ1-2; D not certain. This CDR3 comprises 13 residues. V shed 2 bases and J shed 4 bases, with 8 bases lying between them. Germline CDR1 reads KGHSH; CDR2 reads LQKENI. The CDR3: CASSPGESYGYTF. The DNA of the CDR3 is TGTGCCAGCTCACCAGGAGAATCCTATGGCTACACCTTC.

The rearrangement links TRBV7-8 to TRBJ1-6; 7 bases match TRBD1. V was pared by 5 bases and J by 13 bases, with 5 bases of the junction left unmatched. Germline loops: CDR1 SGHVS, CDR2 FQNEAQ. CDR3 length: 12 amino acids. CDR3 DNA sequence: TGTGCCAGCAGCCTGGACAGGAACCCCCTCCACTTT. Protein product: CASSLDRNPLHF.

This clone showed up just a few times. The chain links TRBV6-2 or TRBV6-3 to TRBJ1-1, with D perhaps matching TRBD1 (5 bases). The V end lost 4 bases, the J end lost 3 bases, and 9 bases lay between the germline ends. CDR3 length equals 13 residues. CDR1 and CDR2 (germline): MNHEY, SVGEGT. CDR3 nucleotides: TGTGCCAGCAGTTGGTCCAGGGACACTGAAGCTTTCTTT. Encoded protein: CASSWSRDTEAFF.

The chain has TRBV6-1 and TRBJ2-3; perhaps TRBD1 as D (6 bases). The CDR3 is 14 residues long. From germline, CDR1 is MNHNS and CDR2 SASEGT. Trimming took off 3 bases at V and 1 base at J, with 8 bases between the two ends. The CDR3 nucleotides are TGTGCCAGCAGTGACCGACAGGGCACAGATACGCAGTATTTT. This gives the protein CASSDRQGTDTQYF.

This chain uses TRBV7-3 with TRBJ2-2; 8 bases fit TRBD1. Germline V gene lookup returns CDR1 SGHTA and CDR2 FQGTGA. J gave up 4 bases and V 2 bases, and 3 bases lay outside the gene matches. The CDR3 is made up of 15 amino acids. The CDR3 DNA reads TGTGCCAGCAGCTTACAGGGGGCGGGCACCGGGGAGCTGTTTTTT. It specifies CASSLQGAGTGELFF.

This clone has only a few counts. CDR3 nucleotide sequence: TGTGCCAGCAGGGCGACGGGGGGCGCCGGGACCCAGTACTTC. It yields the protein CASRATGGAGTQYF. The V call is TRBV3-1 (or the pseudogene TRBV3-2), the J call TRBJ2-5; D is possibly TRBD2 (7 bases). This CDR3 contains 14 residues. Germline loops: CDR1 LGHDT, CDR2 YNNKEL (reference sequence). V lost 6 bases, J lost 7 bases, and 18 bases lay in between.

The J gene is TRBJ2-2, the V gene TRBV11-2; tentative D call: TRBD1 (6 bases). The CDR3 has 15 amino acids. Trimming left V 5 bases short and J 4 bases short, with 14 bases between. Germline CDR1 is SGHAT and CDR2 is FQNNGV. CDR3 residues: CASSVDRAATGELFF. The CDR3 DNA reads TGTGCCAGCAGCGTGGACAGAGCCGCCACCGGGGAGCTGTTTTTT.

The gene calls are TRBV19 and TRBJ2-2; tentative D call: TRBD1 (6 bases). V was cut by 6 bases and J by 6 bases, with 8 bases left in between. The CDR3 covers 12 residues. From germline, CDR1 is LNHDA and CDR2 SQIVND (reference sequence). This chain's CDR3 is CASSRGAGELFF. CDR3 nucleotide sequence: TGTGCCAGTAGCAGGGGTGCCGGGGAGCTGTTTTTT.

The chain uses TRBV4-3 and TRBJ2-3, with a possible D match to TRBD2 (6 bases). V lost 2 bases and J lost 5, with 17 bases in between. The CDR3 runs to 16 residues. Germline CDR1 and CDR2: LGHNA and YSLEER. The DNA of the CDR3 is TGCGCCAGCAGCCAATTGTGGCGGGGTTTTGAAGATACGCAGTATTTT. Translation gives CASSQLWRGFEDTQYF.

The table lists this clone with a few counts. The chain joins TRBV5-1 to TRBJ2-1, with TRBD2 matching 12 bases. This CDR3 has 17 residues. V shed 3 bases, J shed 0 bases, and the junction held 4 bases outside the gene matches. The germline gives CDR1 SGHRS, CDR2 YFSETQ. DNA of the CDR3: TGCGCCAGCAGCTCCCTAGCGGGGGGGAGCTCCTACAATGAGCAGTTCTTC. Its translation is CASSSLAGGSSYNEQFF.

V usage is TRBV27 and J usage is TRBJ1-2; weak D call: TRBD1 (5 bases). Germline CDR1 is MNHEY and CDR2 is SMNVEV (reference sequence). V shed 3 bases and J shed 7 bases, with 12 bases lying between them. This CDR3 is built from 13 residues. CDR3: CASSLTERFGYTF. The DNA of the CDR3 is TGTGCCAGCAGTTTGACAGAAAGGTTTGGCTACACCTTC.

The chain combines TRBV6-6 with TRBJ1-6; 9 bases agree with TRBD1. Germline V lookup: CDR1 MNHNY, CDR2 SVGAGI (reference sequence). This CDR3 has 15 residues. V dropped 5 bases and J dropped 5; count of bases not matched to a gene: 4. DNA of the CDR3: TGTGCCAGCAGTAAGGGACAGGGAGATAATTCACCCCTCCACTTT. This translates into CASSKGQGDNSPLHF.